This entry lists 18 T cell receptor beta chains sequenced from one sample in a study of OX40 agonist ivuxolimab in advanced cancers. Produced via immunoSEQ multiplex PCR; TCRdb's table is partial and in-frame only. The sample carries approximately 50,000 clones, roughly nine tenths recorded once. The source was CD4+ or CD8+ T cells sorted from blood, collected in a trial of the OX40 agonist ivuxolimab. The receptor source for this set is an adult with an advanced solid tumor such as melanoma, head and neck, liver or kidney cancer.

The chain employs TRBV2 and TRBJ1-6, with 8 positions matching TRBD1. The CDR3 has 13 residues. CDR1 is SNHLY, CDR2 FYNNEI, per germline. The V and J ends lost 9 bases and 8 bases, in that order; junction bases with no gene match: 6. Here the CDR3 reads CASRTGSDSPLHF. The DNA of the CDR3 is TGTGCCAGTCGGACAGGGTCTGATTCACCCCTCCACTTT.

This clone was found once. The chain combines TRBV6-4 with TRBJ2-6; the D gene could be TRBD1 or TRBD2 (5 bases each). CDR1 and CDR2 (germline): MRHNA, SNTAGT. The CDR3 length is 15 residues. The V gene lost 7 bases and the J gene lost 2 bases, with 12 bases spanning the gap. CDR3 in amino acids: CASNGAPPGANVLTF. The CDR3 DNA reads TGTGCCAGCAACGGGGCCCCGCCTGGGGCCAACGTCCTGACTTTC.

The chain combines TRBV10-3 with TRBJ2-1; 8 bases line up with TRBD1. Germline CDR1 and CDR2: ENHRY and SYGVKD. Trimming removed 4 bases from V and 7 bases from J; junction bases left unmatched: 15. There are 17 residues in the CDR3. The CDR3 DNA follows: TGTGCCATCAGTGTAGAGTTTGCAGGACAGGGTGTAAATGAGCAGTTCTTC. It translates to CAISVEFAGQGVNEQFF.

The J gene is TRBJ2-6, the V gene TRBV19; D is unresolved. The CDR3 covers 16 residues. Germline V gene sequence: CDR1 LNHDA, CDR2 SQIVND (reference sequence). Deletions cut 1 base from V and 2 bases from J, with 9 bases between. The CDR3 DNA reads TGTGCCAGTAGTATAGTGACGACGGCTGGGGCCAACGTCCTGACTTTC. This sequence encodes CASSIVTTAGANVLTF.

This rearrangement joins TRBV2 to TRBJ1-2; 11 bases match TRBD1. The CDR3 length is 14 residues. Losses at the gene ends were 3 bases for V and 8 bases for J; bases not matched to a gene: 5. From germline, CDR1 is SNHLY and CDR2 FYNNEI. CDR3 region: CASSEGQGGRGYTF. The CDR3 DNA sequence: TGTGCCAGCAGTGAGGGACAGGGGGGACGAGGCTACACCTTC.

V usage is TRBV5-1 and J usage is TRBJ1-5, with D perhaps matching TRBD1 (5 bases). The CDR3 runs 16 residues. Trimming stripped 0 bases from V and 6 bases from J, with 16 bases between. From germline, CDR1 is SGHRS and CDR2 YFSETQ. The CDR3 loop is CASSLAPGAEGQPQHF. The CDR3 DNA sequence: TGCGCCAGCAGCTTGGCTCCCGGGGCGGAGGGTCAGCCCCAGCATTTT. The entire variable domain, with the rest obtained from reference TRBV5-1 and TRBJ1-5, is as follows: KAGVTQTPRYLIKTRGQQVTLSCSPISGHRSVSWYQQTPGQGLQFLFEYFSETQRNKGNFPGRFSGRQFSNSRSEMNVSTLELGDSALYLCASSLAPGAEGQPQHFGDGTRLSIL.

The V and J genes are TRBV5-1 and TRBJ2-1; TRBD2 is a possible D gene (7 bases). The CDR3 extends over 14 amino acids. Looked up from germline, CDR1 is SGHRS and CDR2 is YFSETQ. Trimming shortened V by 4 bases and J by 6 bases, and 14 bases separated the two germline ends. CDR3 residues: CASSLGAGANEQFF. DNA for the CDR3: TGCGCCAGCAGCCTGGGGGCGGGAGCCAATGAGCAGTTCTTC. Full variable domain (remainder filled in from reference TRBV5-1 and TRBJ2-1): KAGVTQTPRYLIKTRGQQVTLSCSPISGHRSVSWYQQTPGQGLQFLFEYFSETQRNKGNFPGRFSGRQFSNSRSEMNVSTLELGDSALYLCASSLGAGANEQFFGPGTRLTVL.

The gene calls are TRBV28 and TRBJ1-2, with D unclear. CDR1 is MDHEN, CDR2 SYDVKM, per germline. The V end was cut by 7 bases, the J end by 4 bases, with 16 bases between. This CDR3 contains 14 residues. This CDR3 is CASNTGPQVYGYTF. In DNA, the CDR3 is TGTGCCAGCAATACCGGGCCCCAAGTCTATGGCTACACCTTC.

V is TRBV5-4 and J is TRBJ2-3, with TRBD1 as a possible D gene (6 bases). Germline V lookup: CDR1 SGHNT, CDR2 YYREEE (reference sequence). Trimming took off 2 bases at V and 4 bases at J, with 14 bases between the two ends. This CDR3 has 15 residues. The chain's CDR3 is CASSFVPGAADTQYF. As DNA, the CDR3 is TGTGCCAGCAGCTTCGTGCCAGGGGCAGCAGATACGCAGTATTTT.

The V gene is TRBV27, the J gene TRBJ2-1, with unresolved D. Germline V gives CDR1 MNHEY, CDR2 SMNVEV (reference sequence). The CDR3 extends over 14 amino acids. Trimming took off 0 bases at V and 9 bases at J, with 12 bases between the two ends. The CDR3 bases are TGTGCCAGCAGTTTATCTAGGGCAAATACTGAGCAGTTCTTC. This codes for CASSLSRANTEQFF.

This sequence joins TRBV28 and TRBJ1-1; no clear D. The CDR3 is made up of 13 amino acids. The germline V gene encodes CDR1 MDHEN and CDR2 SYDVKM. The V and J ends lost 7 bases and 2 bases respectively, with 11 bases between them. As DNA, the CDR3 is TGTGCCAGCACCGAACAGTACAACACTGAAGCTTTCTTT. It yields the protein CASTEQYNTEAFF.

Turning to this clone: One junction end does not reproduce the germline sequence, and a read error may be involved. The gene calls are TRBV27 and TRBJ2-3; TRBD2 aligns across 10 bases. Germline loops: CDR1 MNHEY, CDR2 SMNVEV (reference sequence). The CDR3 is 13 residues long. The CDR3 coding sequence is TGTGCAAGCGGGAGGGTTAGGGCAGATACGCGGTATTTT. It translates to CASGRVRADTRYF.

This chain links TRBV2 with TRBJ2-2; D uncertain. The CDR3 consists of 13 residues. Deletions cut 4 bases from V and 3 bases from J, with 6 bases between. Germline V gene sequence: CDR1 SNHLY, CDR2 FYNNEI. The CDR3 sequence: CASSVQDTGELFF. In DNA form, the CDR3 reads TGTGCCAGCAGTGTACAAGACACCGGGGAGCTGTTTTTT.

This chain uses TRBV5-6 with TRBJ2-4, with 8 bases lining up with TRBD2. CDR1 is SGHDT and CDR2 is YYEEEE in the germline V gene. Germline trimming cut 2 bases from V and 7 bases from J; bases unmatched to any gene: 5. This CDR3 is built from 14 residues. The CDR3 reads CASSFLLADNIQYF. The CDR3 nucleotides read TGTGCCAGCAGCTTCCTACTAGCGGACAACATTCAGTACTTC.

The chain links TRBV27 to TRBJ2-7, with 8 bases matching TRBD1. This CDR3 comprises 18 residues. The V gene's germline CDR1 is MNHEY and CDR2 SMNVEV (reference sequence). The J segment lost 5 bases and the V segment lost 2 bases, leaving 17 bases of the junction unmatched. CDR3 loop: CASSLLFLTGTGPHEQYF. The DNA of the CDR3 is TGTGCCAGCAGTTTACTATTTTTGACAGGGACAGGCCCTCACGAGCAGTACTTC.

The rearrangement uses TRBV28 and TRBJ1-2; 8 bases fit TRBD1. CDR1 is MDHEN, CDR2 SYDVKM, per germline. This CDR3 spans 14 amino acids. The V and J ends lost 6 bases and 3 bases, in that order; junction bases with no gene match: 6. CDR3 amino acids: CASSLTGGYYGYTF. The CDR3 region has the DNA TGTGCCAGCAGCTTAACAGGGGGTTACTATGGCTACACCTTC.

The CDR3 DNA sequence: TGCGCCAGCAGCCAAGGAAAGGGACAGTCCAATCAGCCCCAGCATTTT. This gives the protein CASSQGKGQSNQPQHF. This chain links TRBV4-1 with TRBJ1-5, with 7 positions matching TRBD1. The CDR3 is 16 residues long. J lost 3 bases, V lost 1 base, and 6 bases had no gene match. Per the germline V gene, CDR1 is MGHRA and CDR2 is YSYEKL.

This chain joins TRBV30 and TRBJ1-3; weak D call: TRBD1 (5 bases). Germline V gene sequence: CDR1 GTSNPN, CDR2 SVGIG (reference sequence). The CDR3 totals 12 residues. V lost 4 bases and J lost 4, with 8 bases in between. The CDR3 DNA is TGTGCCTGGACAGGGCGCGGAAACACCATATATTTT. As protein: CAWTGRGNTIYF. Complete variable domain (other parts from reference TRBV30 and TRBJ1-3): SQTIHQWPATLVQPVGSPLSLECTVEGTSNPNLYWYRQAAGRGLQLLFYSVGIGQISSEVPQNLSASRPQDRQFILSSKKLLLSDSGFYLCAWTGRGNTIYFGEGSWLTVV.